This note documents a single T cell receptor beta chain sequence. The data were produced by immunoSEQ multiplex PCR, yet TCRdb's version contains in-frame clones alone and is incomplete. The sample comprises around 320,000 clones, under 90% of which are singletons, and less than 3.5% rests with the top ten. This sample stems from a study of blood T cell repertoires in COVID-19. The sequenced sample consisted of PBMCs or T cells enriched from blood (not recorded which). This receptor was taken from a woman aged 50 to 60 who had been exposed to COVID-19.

For the CDR3, the DNA is TGTGCCAGCAGCTCCGGACTAGCGGGGGCGCAAGAGACCCAGTACTTC. It translates to CASSSGLAGAQETQYF. The chain employs TRBV5-4 and TRBJ2-5; 13 bases are a match to TRBD2. V gave up 3 bases and J gave up 2 bases; unmatched junction bases: 4. Germline V gene lookup returns CDR1 SGHNT and CDR2 YYREEE (reference sequence). The CDR3 covers 16 residues. Drawing the rest from reference TRBV5-4 and TRBJ2-5, the complete variable domain is ETGVTQSPTHLIKTRGQQVTLRCSSQSGHNTVSWYQQALGQGPQFIFQYYREEENGRGNFPPRFSGLQFPNYSSELNVNALELDDSALYLCASSSGLAGAQETQYFGPGTRLLVL.